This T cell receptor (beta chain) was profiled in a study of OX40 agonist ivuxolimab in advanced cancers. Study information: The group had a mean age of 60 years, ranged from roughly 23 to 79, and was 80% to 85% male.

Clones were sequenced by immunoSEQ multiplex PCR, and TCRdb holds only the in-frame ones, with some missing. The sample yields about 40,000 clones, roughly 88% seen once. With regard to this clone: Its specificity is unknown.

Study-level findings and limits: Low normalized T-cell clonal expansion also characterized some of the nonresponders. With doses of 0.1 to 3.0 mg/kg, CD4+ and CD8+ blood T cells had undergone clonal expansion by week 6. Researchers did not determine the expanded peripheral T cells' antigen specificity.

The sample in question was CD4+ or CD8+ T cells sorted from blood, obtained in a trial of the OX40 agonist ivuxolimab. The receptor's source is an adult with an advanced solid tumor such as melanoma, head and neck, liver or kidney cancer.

Written as DNA, the CDR3 is TGTGCCAGCAGCTACCCGGGCGGGAGCTCCCATGAGCAGTTCTTC. This encodes CASSYPGGSSHEQFF. V is TRBV5-4 and J is TRBJ2-1, with TRBD2 matching 7 bases. Germline CDR1 is SGHNT and CDR2 is YYREEE (reference sequence). V gave up 3 bases and J gave up 8 bases; unmatched junction bases: 11. The CDR3 totals 15 residues.